This T cell receptor (beta chain) was identified in a study of T cell responses to AZD1222 COVID-19 vaccine. Study-wide results and limits: Regions 160-218 and 743-854 held dominance among vaccine-associated CD4 TCRs, which spanned spike. Baseline serology detected seropositivity in only six AZD1222 recipients. White British people made up most donors, females outnumbered males, and clonal diversity was possibly underestimated. Spike-specific TCR breadth and depth both grew after two AZD1222 doses.

Some clones are missing from TCRdb's copy, which holds only in-frame ones; the method was immunoSEQ multiplex PCR. The sample lists over 95,000 clones; 85% to 90% were seen once. Germline lookup yields CDR1 SGHTA and CDR2 FQGNSA. The V gene end was trimmed by 4 bases and the J gene end by 7 bases; junction bases not matched to a gene: 6. The CDR3 runs 15 residues. Concerning this clone itself: What it recognizes is unknown.

The specimen comprised peripheral blood, sampled on day 0 of AZD1222 vaccination. The rearrangement uses TRBV7-2 and TRBJ2-2, with 10 bases fitting TRBD1. The receptor was isolated from an adult in good health. This chain's CDR3 is CASSSRQGANGELFF. DNA of the CDR3: TGTGCCAGCAGCTCACGACAGGGGGCGAACGGGGAGCTGTTTTTT.